The 3 T cell receptor beta chains listed next were all sequenced from one sample in a study of blood T cell repertoires in COVID-19. The protocol was immunoSEQ multiplex PCR, while the TCRdb copy is restricted to in-frame clones and leaves out a portion. The sample contains 330,000 or so clones, more than 70% of which appear only once. Input material: PBMCs or T cells enriched from blood (not recorded which). The receptors were sampled from a woman in her twenties or thirties who had been exposed to COVID-19.

The chain links TRBV28 to TRBJ1-3; 8 nucleotides line up with TRBD1. After removal of 3 bases from V and 0 bases from J, the junction contained 4 bases not matched to a gene. Germline CDR1 and CDR2: MDHEN and SYDVKM. This CDR3 comprises 16 residues. CDR3 amino acids: CASSLTGVNSGNTIYF. DNA for the CDR3: TGTGCCAGCAGTTTGACAGGGGTCAACTCTGGAAACACCATATATTTT.

The chain employs TRBV28 and TRBJ2-7, with 14 bases aligning to TRBD2. Germline V CDR1 and CDR2: MDHEN, SYDVKM. V shed 3 bases and J 2 bases; nucleotides not matched to a gene: 9. The CDR3 is 18 amino acids. The CDR3 loop reads CASSFGTSGSLYTYEQYF. The CDR3 DNA reads as TGTGCCAGCAGTTTTGGGACTAGCGGGAGTCTCTACACCTACGAGCAGTACTTC. The full variable domain, rest sourced from reference TRBV28 and TRBJ2-7, is DVKVTQSSRYLVKRTGEKVFLECVQDMDHENMFWYRQDPGLGLRLIYFSYDVKMKEKGDIPEGYSVSREKKERFSLILESASTNQTSMYLCASSFGTSGSLYTYEQYFGPGTRLTVT.

The gene calls are TRBV28 and TRBJ1-5, with unresolved D. Germline CDR1 and CDR2: MDHEN and SYDVKM. The germline V and J ends were trimmed by 6 bases and 4 bases, with 13 bases remaining between them. The CDR3 runs 14 residues. CDR3 coding DNA: TGTGCCAGCAGAACGACGACACGGAATCAGCCCCAGCATTTT. Amino acid sequence: CASRTTTRNQPQHF.